This T cell receptor (beta chain) emerged from a study of blood T cell repertoires in COVID-19. Overall study: From the United States, Italy and Spain came samples of acute and convalescent COVID-19.

How the authors handled the data: It was from reference gene primer amplification that nucleated cell counts were estimated. Produced via immunoSEQ multiplex PCR; TCRdb's table is partial and in-frame only. D and trimming were read from the DNA, whereas the V and J calls and clone size are those reported in that table. The sample contains over 80,000 clones, more than 75% of which appear only once. The ends lost 6 bases at V and 2 bases at J; junction bases unmatched: 10. The V gene's germline CDR1 is SNHLY and CDR2 FYNNEI. The CDR3 totals 15 residues. This chain uses TRBV2 with TRBJ2-7; 7 positions match TRBD2. The receptor's source is a human donor in a cohort sampled during active COVID-19. The material sequenced was peripheral blood. Written as DNA, the CDR3 is TGTGCCAGCAGGGTTAGCGGGCTACGGGCCTACGAGCAGTACTTC. Protein: CASRVSGLRAYEQYF.